This T cell receptor beta chain was obtained from a study of human T cells and chemical hapten exposure. Time point defined: patch test 2, 6 weeks after DPC sensitization. This sample's treatment: therapeutic diphenylcyclopropenone sensitization with weekly scalp DPC. Donors, patients with alopecia ranging from 18 to 70 years old and judged suitable for DPC, provided samples. Points from the study as a whole: DPC sensitization did not alter TCRs above 1 in 1000 frequency.

From the RACE reads, TCRdb called clonotypes with MiXCR, one entry per CDR3 protein. The sample includes just over 350,000 distinct CDR3 sequences, around 6% of them seen just once. This clonotype was observed a handful of times. Antigen specificity is unknown. The TCR comes from a woman under 30 with alopecia areata. Some clones in this sample may be carry-over from other donors' samples. Sequenced here: whole blood, sampled in connection with sensitization to the hapten diphenylcyclopropenone (DPC).

Here the CDR3 reads CASSYSLAGTYEQYF. The CDR3 region has the DNA TGTGCCAGCAGTTACTCACTAGCGGGCACCTACGAGCAGTACTTC. The rearrangement links TRBV6-5 to TRBJ2-7; 9 bases fit TRBD2. The CDR3 extends over 15 amino acids. J gave up 2 bases and V 0 bases, and 2 bases lay outside the gene matches. Germline assignment: CDR1 MNHEY and CDR2 SVGAGI.